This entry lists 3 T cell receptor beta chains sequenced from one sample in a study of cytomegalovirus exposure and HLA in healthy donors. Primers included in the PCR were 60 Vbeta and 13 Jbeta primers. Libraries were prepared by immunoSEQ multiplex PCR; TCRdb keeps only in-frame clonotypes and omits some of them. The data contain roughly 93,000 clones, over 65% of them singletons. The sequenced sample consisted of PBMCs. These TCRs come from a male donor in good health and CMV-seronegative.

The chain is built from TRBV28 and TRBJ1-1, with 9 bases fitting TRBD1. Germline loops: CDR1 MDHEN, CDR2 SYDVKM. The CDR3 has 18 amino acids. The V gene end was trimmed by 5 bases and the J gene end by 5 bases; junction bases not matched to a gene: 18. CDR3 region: CASSPSGTGFRKGTEAFF. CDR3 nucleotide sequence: TGTGCCAGCAGTCCCTCCGGGACAGGGTTTAGAAAGGGGACTGAAGCTTTCTTT.

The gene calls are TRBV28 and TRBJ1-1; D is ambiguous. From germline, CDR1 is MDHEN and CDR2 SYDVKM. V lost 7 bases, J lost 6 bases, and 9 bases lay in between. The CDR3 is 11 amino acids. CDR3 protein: CASTGVAEAFF. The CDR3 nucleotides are TGTGCCAGCACCGGAGTGGCTGAAGCTTTCTTT.

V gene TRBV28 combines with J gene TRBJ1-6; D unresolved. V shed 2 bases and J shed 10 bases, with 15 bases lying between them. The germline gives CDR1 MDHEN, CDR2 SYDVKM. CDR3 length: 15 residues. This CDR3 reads CASSLVRSGGSPLHF. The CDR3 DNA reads TGTGCCAGCAGTTTAGTAAGGTCAGGAGGATCACCCCTCCACTTT.